Listed here is a single T cell receptor (beta chain). V lost 4 bases, J lost 4 bases, and 15 bases stayed unmatched. CDR3 length: 17 amino acids. From germline, CDR1 is MDHEN and CDR2 SYDVKM. This sample was included in a study of shared clonotypes between healthy human individuals. Sequencing used immunoSEQ multiplex PCR; TCRdb keeps in-frame clones, though not all of them. Here the sample spans roughly 520,000 clones, more than 95% being singletons. The chain is built from TRBV28 and TRBJ2-7; 8 bases match TRBD2. The specimen was naive CD4+ T cells sorted from blood. Subset defined: CD45RA+ positively selected. This sequence was found in a young woman in good health. This CDR3 reads CASSYRQGSGGLYEQYF. The CDR3 coding sequence is TGTGCCAGCAGTTACCGCCAGGGGTCGGGAGGGCTTTACGAGCAGTACTTC. Combining the CDR3 with reference TRBV28 and TRBJ2-7 gives the whole variable domain DVKVTQSSRYLVKRTGEKVFLECVQDMDHENMFWYRQDPGLGLRLIYFSYDVKMKEKGDIPEGYSVSREKKERFSLILESASTNQTSMYLCASSYRQGSGGLYEQYFGPGTRLTVT.